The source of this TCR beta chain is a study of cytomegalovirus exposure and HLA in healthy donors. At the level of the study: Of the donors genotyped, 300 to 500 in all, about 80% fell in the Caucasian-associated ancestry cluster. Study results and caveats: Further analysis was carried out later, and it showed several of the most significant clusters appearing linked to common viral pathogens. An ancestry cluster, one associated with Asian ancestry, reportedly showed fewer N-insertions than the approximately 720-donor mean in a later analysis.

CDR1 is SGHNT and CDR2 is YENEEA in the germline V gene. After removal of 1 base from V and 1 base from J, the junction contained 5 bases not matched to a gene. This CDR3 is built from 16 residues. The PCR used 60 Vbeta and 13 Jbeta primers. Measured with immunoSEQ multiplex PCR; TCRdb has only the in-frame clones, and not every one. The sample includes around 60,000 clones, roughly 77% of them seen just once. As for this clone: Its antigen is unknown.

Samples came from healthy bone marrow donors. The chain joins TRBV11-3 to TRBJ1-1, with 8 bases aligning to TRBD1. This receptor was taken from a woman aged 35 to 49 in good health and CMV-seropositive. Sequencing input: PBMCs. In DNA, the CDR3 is TGTGCCAGCAGCTTAGGACAGGGGAAGGGGAACACTGAAGCTTTCTTT. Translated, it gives CASSLGQGKGNTEAFF.